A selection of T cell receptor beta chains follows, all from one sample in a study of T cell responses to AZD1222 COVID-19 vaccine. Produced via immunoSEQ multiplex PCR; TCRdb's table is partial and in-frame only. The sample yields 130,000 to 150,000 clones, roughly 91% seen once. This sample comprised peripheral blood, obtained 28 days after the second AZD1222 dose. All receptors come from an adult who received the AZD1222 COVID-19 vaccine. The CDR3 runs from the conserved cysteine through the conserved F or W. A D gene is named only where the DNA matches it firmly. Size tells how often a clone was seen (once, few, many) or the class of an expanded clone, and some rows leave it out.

TGTGCCAGTAGTATAGTCCTAGTCCGAGAGAATGAGCAGTTCTTC | CASSIVLVRENEQFF | TRBJ2-1 | NA | TRBV19 | NA
TGTGCCAGCAGTACGCCGGACAGAATAGAAGCTTTCTTT | CASSTPDRIEAFF | TRBJ1-1 | once | TRBV28 | NA
TGTGCCAGCGCAGAGGCAGGGCCCGGAAACACCATATATTTT | CASAEAGPGNTIYF | TRBJ1-3 | NA | TRBV6-5 | NA
TGCGCCAGCAGGACAGGTATCGACAATGAGCAGTTCTTC | CASRTGIDNEQFF | TRBJ2-1 | NA | TRBV5-1 | NA
TGTGCCAGCAGACCCCGGGACACAGAAAATGAAAAACTGTTTTTT | CASRPRDTENEKLFF | TRBJ1-4 | NA | TRBV2 | NA
TGTGCCAGTAGTAGTAGGACAGGGCTTTCTAATCAGCCCCAGCATTTT | CASSSRTGLSNQPQHF | TRBJ1-5 | NA | TRBV19 | TRBD1
TGTGCCAGCAGCTATACGACAGGGACCAATGAGCAGTTCTTC | CASSYTTGTNEQFF | TRBJ2-1 | NA | TRBV6-1 | TRBD1
TGTGCCAGCAGCTTACGGGGGACTAGCGTCTACGAGCAGTACTTC | CASSLRGTSVYEQYF | TRBJ2-7 | NA | TRBV7-2 | TRBD2
TGCGCCAGCAGCCTTGCCCTACGCAGAGAGACCCAGTACTTC | CASSLALRRETQYF | TRBJ2-5 | NA | TRBV4-1 | NA
TGTGCCAGCAGCCAAGCCCGAAAGCTAGCCTACGAGCAGTACTTC | CASSQARKLAYEQYF | TRBJ2-7 | NA | TRBV3-1/TRBV3-2 | NA
TGCGCCAGCAGTCAATACTCTAGGCTTTCTGAAATCTACGAGCAGTACTTC | CASSQYSRLSEIYEQYF | TRBJ2-7 | NA | TRBV23-1 | NA
TGTGCCAGCAGCGTAGACGTGATCGGGGAGCTGTTTTTT | CASSVDVIGELFF | TRBJ2-2 | NA | TRBV9 | NA
TGTGCCAGCAGCCGGGACGGGACGGTTTCTGGAAACACCATATATTTT | CASSRDGTVSGNTIYF | TRBJ1-3 | NA | TRBV5-4 | NA
TGTGCCAGCAGCTTAGCGCAAACCGCGGCGGACACCGGGGAGCTGTTTTTT | CASSLAQTAADTGELFF | TRBJ2-2 | NA | TRBV7-9 | NA
TGTGCCAGCAATAAACAGGGGAGCTCCTACGAGCAGTACTTC | CASNKQGSSYEQYF | TRBJ2-7 | NA | TRBV6-5 | TRBD1
TGTGCCAGCAGCTTGCTCCCCTCGGGGGGAAACACCATATATTTT | CASSLLPSGGNTIYF | TRBJ1-3 | NA | TRBV5-6 | NA
TGTGCCAGCAGTGGACAGGGGGCTCACACTGAAGCTTTCTTT | CASSGQGAHTEAFF | TRBJ1-1 | NA | TRBV2 | TRBD1
TGTGCCAGTAGTAAGTTAGCGGGAGGGGAGCAGTTCTTC | CASSKLAGGEQFF | TRBJ2-1 | few | TRBV19 | TRBD2
TGTGCCAGCAGCTTAGGCCAGGGCCGAGGATCCGCTGAAGCTTTCTTT | CASSLGQGRGSAEAFF | TRBJ1-1 | NA | TRBV13 | NA
TGTGCCAGCAGCTTTAGCGGTCTCACCAATGAGCAGTTCTTC | CASSFSGLTNEQFF | TRBJ2-1 | NA | TRBV7-2 | NA
TGTGCCAGCAGCCCTAGACGGACCCACGAGCAGTACTTC | CASSPRRTHEQYF | TRBJ2-7 | NA | TRBV5-5 | NA
TGCAGTGCTAGACTAGCGGGGACCCCGTTCTTC | CSARLAGTPFF | TRBJ2-1 | NA | TRBV20-1 | TRBD2
TGCGCCAGCAGCTCAGAAGCGGGCACAGATACGCAGTATTTT | CASSSEAGTDTQYF | TRBJ2-3 | NA | TRBV5-1 | NA
TGTGCCAGCAGTTGTATGGCCGCCCGGTGCGAGCAGTACTTC | CASSCMAARCEQYF | TRBJ2-7 | NA | TRBV6-8 | NA
TGTGCCAGCAGCCTACCGGGACAGATCTCCTACGAGCAGTACTTC | CASSLPGQISYEQYF | TRBJ2-7 | NA | TRBV14 | TRBD1
TGTGCCAGCAGACGTACAGGGGTGGCAGTTTTTGGCTACACCTTC | CASRRTGVAVFGYTF | TRBJ1-2 | NA | TRBV7-9 | TRBD1
TGTGCCATCAGCCAGGGTGGCTCCTACAATGAGCAGTTCTTC | CAISQGGSYNEQFF | TRBJ2-1 | NA | TRBV10-3 | NA
TGTGCCAGCAGCCCGGACAGGGGAGATTACGAGCAGTACTTC | CASSPDRGDYEQYF | TRBJ2-7 | NA | TRBV6-5 | TRBD1
TGTGCCAGCAGTACAGGGCTTGAAGCTTTCTTT | CASSTGLEAFF | TRBJ1-1 | NA | TRBV6-5 | NA
TGTGCCAGTAGTACGACAGGCTCGGGGTATGGCTACACCTTC | CASSTTGSGYGYTF | TRBJ1-2 | NA | TRBV19 | NA
TGTGCCAGCAGTGACCCACGTAGCTCCTACAATGAGCAGTTCTTC | CASSDPRSSYNEQFF | TRBJ2-1 | NA | TRBV6-4 | NA
TGTGCCAGCAGCCAGGATGGACAGATAAGTTACGAGCAGTACTTC | CASSQDGQISYEQYF | TRBJ2-7 | once | TRBV4-2 | NA
TGTGCCAGCAGTGAATGGTTCAGGGACACTGAAGCTTTCTTT | CASSEWFRDTEAFF | TRBJ1-1 | NA | TRBV2 | NA
TGTGCCAGCAGCTTGTGGACAGGGGGCTTCACTGAAGCTTTCTTT | CASSLWTGGFTEAFF | TRBJ1-1 | NA | TRBV5-4 | TRBD1